The 21 T cell receptor beta chains below were found in one sample sequenced in a study of vaccination and CD4 T cells after COVID-19. With the Oncomine TCR Beta short-read assay, DNA from cultured CD4+ T cells was sequenced. TCRdb reprocessed the PCR reads with MiXCR, giving one entry per CDR3 protein. Among some 5,100 distinct CDR3 sequences listed, about 46% were seen once. Their cognate antigens are unknown. Noted treatment: approximately nine-day PBMC culture with coronavirus spike peptide pools or control peptides (ViraFEST assay). The sample comprised CD4+ T cells from blood, cultured in vitro. These receptors came from a human donor who had recovered from COVID-19.

This clonotype was seen a few times. The V gene is TRBV7-6, the J gene TRBJ1-5; the D is unclear. This CDR3 spans 12 amino acids. Germline CDR1 reads SGHVS; CDR2 reads FNYEAQ. V lost 1 base and J lost 6, with 4 bases in between. The CDR3 loop reads CASSLVGQPQHF. CDR3 bases: TGTGCCAGCAGCTTAGTTGGTCAGCCCCAGCATTTT.

The V gene is TRBV11-3, the J gene TRBJ2-1, with 7 bases matching TRBD1. CDR1 is SGHNT, CDR2 YENEEA, per germline. The trim removed 5 bases at V and 4 bases at J, leaving 11 bases unmatched. The CDR3 length is 16 residues. Written as DNA, the CDR3 is TGTGCCAGCAGCCAACGACAGGGACGTATTTACAATGAGCAGTTCTTC. Its protein product is CASSQRQGRIYNEQFF. Full variable domain (remainder filled in from reference TRBV11-3 and TRBJ2-1): EAGVVQSPRYKIIEKKQPVAFWCNPISGHNTLYWYLQNLGQGPELLIRYENEEAVDDSQLPKDRFSAERLKGVDSTLKIQPAELGDSAVYLCASSQRQGRIYNEQFFGPGTRLTVL.

J is TRBJ1-4 and V is TRBV6-1; a weak D match, TRBD1 (6 bases). This CDR3 region has 14 residues. CDR1 MNHNS and CDR2 SASEGT come from the germline V gene. Trimming stripped 6 bases from V and 7 bases from J, with 15 bases between. The CDR3 reads CASSPGTNREKLFF. Written as DNA, the CDR3 is TGTGCCAGCAGCCCCGGGACAAACCGTGAAAAACTGTTTTTT.

The gene calls are TRBV7-2 and TRBJ2-3; weak D call: TRBD2 (6 bases). CDR3 size: 15 residues. The germline gives CDR1 SGHTA, CDR2 FQGNSA. Trimming left V 5 bases short and J 4 bases short, with 16 bases between. This CDR3 reads CASSLALWGADTQYF. The CDR3 nucleotides read TGTGCCAGCAGCCTCGCTCTCTGGGGGGCAGATACGCAGTATTTT.

The chain is built from TRBV28 and TRBJ2-7; 10 nucleotides line up with TRBD1. The V gene's germline CDR1 is MDHEN and CDR2 SYDVKM. This CDR3 contains 14 residues. Trimming removed 3 bases from V and 3 bases from J; junction bases left unmatched: 2. The DNA for the CDR3 is TGTGCCAGCAGTTTTTGGACAGGGGGCTACGAGCAGTACTTC. It is translated as CASSFWTGGYEQYF.

The chain combines TRBV12-3 or TRBV12-4 with TRBJ2-1; 8 nucleotides match TRBD2. The CDR3 is made up of 14 amino acids. Unmatched junction bases numbered 6, after V lost 7 bases and J lost 4 bases. CDR3 sequence (DNA): TGTGCCAGCACCACGGGGGGGGGTTACAATGAGCAGTTCTTC. This translates into CASTTGGGYNEQFF.

J is TRBJ1-2 and V is TRBV6-1, with 10 bases that match TRBD1. CDR1 and CDR2 from the germline V gene are MNHNS and SASEGT. The junction had 8 bases not matched to a gene; V was cut back by 1 base and J by 3 bases. The CDR3 has 17 residues. In nucleotides, the CDR3 is TGTGCCAGCAGTGAAGTTCATGGACAGGGGGTTGACTATGGCTACACCTTC. It translates to CASSEVHGQGVDYGYTF.

Written as DNA, the CDR3 is TGCGCCAGCAGTGAACTCCGGGTTCGTGGCAATCAGCCCCAGCATTTT. Translation: CASSELRVRGNQPQHF. This chain joins TRBV10-2 and TRBJ1-5; D is unclear. The CDR3 contains 16 residues. V dropped 3 bases and J dropped 2 bases, with 14 bases sitting between them. Germline V lookup: CDR1 WSHSY, CDR2 SAAADI.

This clonotype was seen a few times. The rearrangement uses TRBV14 and TRBJ1-4; a weak D match, TRBD1 (6 bases). The CDR3 sequence is 14 residues long. Germline assignment: CDR1 SGHDN and CDR2 FVKESK. Trimming took off 8 bases at V and 5 bases at J, with 15 bases between the two ends. The CDR3 DNA is TGTGCCAGCTCACCCAGGGGCACCAATGAAAAACTGTTTTTT. Translated: CASSPRGTNEKLFF. The full variable domain, with the rest looked up from reference TRBV14 and TRBJ1-4, is EAGVTQFPSHSVIEKGQTVTLRCDPISGHDNLYWYRRVMGKEIKFLLHFVKESKQDESGMPNNRFLAERTGGTYSTLKVQPAELEDSGVYFCASSPRGTNEKLFFGSGTQLSVL.

This clonotype was recorded a few times. The chain links TRBV6-1 to TRBJ2-2, with D tentatively TRBD1 (5 bases). Between the trimmed V and J ends, which lost 6 bases and 0 bases, there was a span of 8 bases. Germline-derived CDR1 and CDR2 are MNHNS and SASEGT. CDR3 size: 14 residues. The CDR3 region has the DNA TGTGCCAGCAGGGGGCTTACGAACACCGGGGAGCTGTTTTTT. Protein: CASRGLTNTGELFF.

The chain links TRBV6-1 to TRBJ1-1; 9 bases line up with TRBD1. Germline V CDR1 and CDR2: MNHNS, SASEGT. This CDR3 is 16 amino acids long. Germline trimming cut 8 bases from V and 4 bases from J; bases unmatched to any gene: 14. The CDR3 region has the DNA TGTGCCAGCCTATCGACAGGGGGGTGGCGGGGCACTGAAGCTTTCTTT. Encoded protein: CASLSTGGWRGTEAFF.

The DNA of the CDR3 is TGTGCCAGCAGCTTAGACCTGACCCGGGCAGGTACGCAGTATTTT. It specifies CASSLDLTRAGTQYF. The V and J genes are TRBV11-2 and TRBJ2-3; D gene uncertain. CDR3 length: 15 amino acids. Trimming took off 0 bases at V and 8 bases at J, with 15 bases between the two ends. Germline assignment: CDR1 SGHAT and CDR2 FQNNGV.

This clonotype was detected only a few times. The CDR3 protein is CASRPLTGKGTGELFF. CDR3 nucleotides: TGTGCCAGCAGGCCCTTGACAGGGAAAGGCACCGGGGAGCTGTTTTTT. The gene calls are TRBV2 and TRBJ2-2; TRBD1 aligns across 7 bases. The V and J ends lost 6 bases and 4 bases, in that order; junction bases with no gene match: 11. The CDR3 runs to 16 residues. The germline V gene encodes CDR1 SNHLY and CDR2 FYNNEI.

The rearrangement uses TRBV12-3 or TRBV12-4 and TRBJ2-2, with 12 positions matching TRBD2. Losses at the gene ends were 8 bases for V and 1 base for J; bases not matched to a gene: 2. This CDR3 comprises 15 residues. This chain's CDR3 is CASGLAGRNTGELFF. DNA for the CDR3: TGTGCCAGCGGACTAGCGGGGAGGAACACCGGGGAGCTGTTTTTT.

To note about this clonotype: The junction departs from the called germline gene at one end, perhaps through a read error. The chain combines TRBV11-2 with TRBJ2-6; a weak D match, TRBD1 (6 bases). The CDR3 extends over 17 amino acids. The germline V gene encodes CDR1 SGHAT and CDR2 FQNNGV. The CDR3 DNA reads TGTGCCAGCAGCCCTGGACAGTTTAACTCTGGGGCCAACATCCTGACTTTC. Encoded protein: CASSPGQFNSGANILTF.

To note about this clonotype: At one of its ends the junction is not consistent with the germline gene, which may arise from a read error. The rearrangement joins TRBV3-1 to TRBJ1-2; D is ambiguous. The CDR3 consists of 12 residues. Germline values: CDR1 LGHDT, CDR2 YNNKEL (reference sequence). In DNA, the CDR3 is TGTGCCAGCAGCCATGCTAATTATGGCTACACCTTC. Translating gives CASSHANYGYTF.

J is TRBJ2-3 and V is TRBV10-3; D gene uncertain. Germline V gives CDR1 ENHRY, CDR2 SYGVKD. The CDR3 is 17 amino acids. V dropped 6 bases and J dropped 0 bases, with 19 bases sitting between them. The CDR3 DNA reads TGTGCCATCAGCGGACGGATAAATATTTCTAGCACAGATACGCAGTATTTT. This codes for CAISGRINISSTDTQYF.

This clonotype was recorded only once. CDR3 DNA: TGTGCCAGCTCCCACCGGGGGGGGGCTGGCGGAAACACCATATATTTT. This codes for CASSHRGGAGGNTIYF. The V and J genes are TRBV19 and TRBJ1-3, with D perhaps matching TRBD1 (6 bases). Trimming took 9 bases from V and 4 from J, leaving 22 bases between them. The CDR3 covers 16 residues. Germline CDR1 and CDR2: LNHDA and SQIVND (reference sequence).

This chain uses TRBV5-4 with TRBJ2-4; 13 nucleotides align to TRBD2. The germline V gene encodes CDR1 SGHNT and CDR2 YYREEE (reference sequence). Trimming cost V 3 bases and J 1 base; bases outside gene matches: 7. This CDR3 comprises 18 residues. CDR3 loop: CASSSTSGGKWAKNIQYF. In nucleotides, the CDR3 is TGTGCCAGCAGCTCGACTAGCGGGGGGAAGTGGGCCAAAAACATTCAGTACTTC.

V and J are TRBV6-1 and TRBJ1-1; 7 bases match TRBD1. CDR3 length: 16 residues. J was trimmed by 1 base and V by 5 bases; bases with no gene match: 10. CDR1 is MNHNS and CDR2 is SASEGT in the germline V gene. Here the CDR3 reads CASSTRGAGRNTEAFF. CDR3 sequence (DNA): TGTGCCAGCAGTACCAGGGGGGCGGGTAGGAACACTGAAGCTTTCTTT.

This clonotype occurred once. The chain recombines TRBV20-1 with TRBJ1-5, with unresolved D. Germline lookup yields CDR1 DFQATT and CDR2 SNEGSKA (reference sequence). V lost 3 bases and J 0 bases, leaving 9 bases between the germline ends. This CDR3 is 14 amino acids long. CDR3 nucleotide sequence: TGCAGTGCTAGTACGGGAGATAGCAATCAGCCCCAGCATTTT. As protein: CSASTGDSNQPQHF.